Listed below are T cell receptor beta chains from one sample, sequenced in a study of beta chain features in type 1 diabetes. Profiling relied on immunoSEQ multiplex PCR, and the TCRdb table lists in-frame clones only, not all of them. There are 620,000 or so clones in the sample; roughly 15% occur only once, and around 0.1% lies in the top ten. Sequencing was carried out using naive CD4+ T cells from blood. The receptors originated from a man younger than 35 in good health. CDR3s leave out the opening cysteine and the closing phenylalanine or tryptophan. Each record gives: CDR3 length, V gene, J gene, CDR3 protein.

10	TRBV7-9	TRBJ2-7	ASSQRTYEQY
12	TRBV6-6	TRBJ2-2	AIRTDSNTGELF
13	TRBV4-1	TRBJ1-2	ASSDSYRGGYGYT
16	TRBV4-2	TRBJ1-4	ASSQDGTGGLTNEKLF
12	TRBV7-6	TRBJ2-7	ASTPAESSYEQY
13	TRBV5-6	TRBJ2-1	ASSLVSRRDNEQF
13	TRBV14	TRBJ1-1	ASSPTAGARTEAF
10	TRBV10-3	TRBJ1-2	AISGYPPGYT
14	TRBV28	TRBJ2-1	ASLESAKAIYNEQF
11	TRBV29-1	TRBJ1-1	SVEGRMNTEAF
11	TRBV10-3	TRBJ2-7	AISGQGANEQY
10	TRBV7-2	TRBJ2-3	ASSPKLRTQY
10	TRBV2	TRBJ1-4	ASSEQGEKLF
12	TRBV9	TRBJ2-7	ASSVVGTSYEQY
15	TRBV14	TRBJ2-2	ASSQVNWILSTGELF
12	TRBV27	TRBJ2-3	ASSFGSYTDTQY
13	TRBV5-6	TRBJ2-6	ASSGTGSGANVLT
14	TRBV10-3	TRBJ1-5	AISESLASDYQPQH
14	TRBV4-2	NA	ASSQLGLSSSYEQY
11	TRBV2	TRBJ1-4	ASSVQVGEKLF
12	TRBV7-9	TRBJ2-1	ASSSQGLGNEQF
13	TRBV5-1	TRBJ1-4	ASSLQGFAGEKLF
12	TRBV7-2	TRBJ2-7	ASSLVKSSYEQY
12	TRBV11-2	TRBJ2-7	ASSLGDGTYEQY
17	TRBV7-9	TRBJ2-7	ASSLRGGRSPFTQYEQY
12	TRBV29-1	TRBJ1-1	SVEEDRSRTEAF
15	TRBV7-2	TRBJ1-2	ASSLTGTARPNYGYT
10	TRBV29-1	TRBJ2-7	SVEQGIEGQY
12	TRBV28	TRBJ2-7	ASSPPGQVYEQY
14	TRBV27	TRBJ1-1	ASSLSRRRTNTEAF
11	TRBV14	TRBJ2-1	ASSQERPNEQF
13	TRBV19	TRBJ1-1	ASSSNRGGYTEAF
9	TRBV20-1	TRBJ1-4	SATLQGELF
11	TRBV18	TRBJ1-5	ASSPGVNQPQH
10	TRBV18	TRBJ2-1	ASSPPRHEQF
12	TRBV6-5	TRBJ2-2	ASSRTGNTGELF
15	TRBV21-1	TRBJ2-1	ASTSDRGRRKCDEQF
12	TRBV30	TRBJ1-5	AWSVPGGKGPQH
11	TRBV19	TRBJ2-3	ASRATSTDTQY
13	TRBV30	TRBJ2-2	AWNGPGINTGELF
10	TRBV28	TRBJ1-2	AIDGRGDRYT
13	TRBV5-1	TRBJ2-3	ASSLGDSTTDTQY
12	TRBV29-1	TRBJ2-7	SVEFPDRGNEQY
13	TRBV15	TRBJ2-1	ATSKSQGSYNEQF
12	TRBV9	TRBJ2-1	ASSVSSGSDEQF
13	TRBV11-3	TRBJ2-7	ASSPGGRGVGEQY
10	TRBV7-3	TRBJ2-3	ASSEPGGTQY
12	TRBV29-1	TRBJ2-4	SVIPGLSKNIQY
13	TRBV4-3	TRBJ2-7	ASSQDPRSGYEQY
9	TRBV19	TRBJ1-1	ASSPGTEAF